This T cell receptor (beta chain) was recorded in a study of technical replicates of blood from a few donors. Assay: immunoSEQ multiplex PCR; the TCRdb copy retains only in-frame clones and omits some. The table shows 90,000 to 100,000 clones, with nearly 97% occurring only once. Germline-derived CDR1 and CDR2 are GTSNPN and SVGIG (reference sequence). The CDR3 is 12 residues long. V lost 0 bases to trimming and J lost 3 bases, with 6 bases between them. The specimen was T cells isolated from PBMCs. This TCR derives from a human donor in good health. The chain has TRBV30 and TRBJ2-7; maybe TRBD1 (6 bases). The CDR3 nucleotides are TGTGCCTGGAGTGTAGGGGGCTACGAGCAGTACTTC. Its protein is CAWSVGGYEQYF.